This T cell receptor beta chain is from a study of blood T cells in healthy people across ages. For the second PCR, which ran for about 7 to 11 cycles, a sample-barcoded 5' primer and a J-beta primer mix were used. TCRdb processed the 5' RACE reads anew with MiXCR; each CDR3 protein has one entry. The table records around 1.5 million distinct CDR3 sequences, about 35% of them present only once. The receptor comes from a woman aged 25-40 years in good health. The sequenced sample consisted of blood.

CDR3 bases: TGTGCCAGTAGTATCAGCGGCGGACCACGGGACGAGCAGTACTTC. This encodes CASSISGGPRDEQYF. This chain joins TRBV19 and TRBJ2-4; D is possibly TRBD2 (5 bases). The J call may not be correct, given that the DNA end is closer to TRBJ2-7. The CDR3 runs 15 residues. CDR1 is LNHDA, CDR2 SQIVND, per germline (reference sequence).